The 24 T cell receptor beta chains below were found in one sample sequenced in a study of T cells in localized non-small cell lung cancer. Assay: immunoSEQ multiplex PCR; the TCRdb copy retains only in-frame clones and omits some. The sample has around 2,600 clones; about 24% are singletons. The sample was lung tumor tissue, taken before any cancer treatment. Source of these receptors: a woman aged 40 to 75 with stage I lung adenocarcinoma.

The rearrangement joins TRBV30 to TRBJ1-2; 7 bases are shared with TRBD1. CDR1 is GTSNPN and CDR2 is SVGIG in the germline V gene (reference sequence). V was pared by 4 bases and J by 4 bases, with 3 bases of the junction left unmatched. This CDR3 comprises 12 residues. This chain's CDR3 is CAWKPGGYGYTF. The DNA of the CDR3 is TGTGCCTGGAAGCCAGGGGGCTATGGCTACACCTTC. Based on the CDR3 plus reference TRBV30 and TRBJ1-2, the full variable domain is SQTIHQWPATLVQPVGSPLSLECTVEGTSNPNLYWYRQAAGRGLQLLFYSVGIGQISSEVPQNLSASRPQDRQFILSSKKLLLSDSGFYLCAWKPGGYGYTFGSGTRLTVV.

The V gene is TRBV6-8, the J gene TRBJ2-7; 13 bases line up with TRBD2. The germline CDR1 and CDR2 sequences are MNHGY and SAAAGT. The CDR3 is 16 amino acids. V shed 6 bases, J shed 4 bases, and the junction held 9 bases outside the gene matches. In DNA, the CDR3 is TGTGCCAGCAGCCTGACTAGCGGGGGGCATCGGTACGAGCAGTACTTC. Protein sequence: CASSLTSGGHRYEQYF.

This clone was observed a single time. J is TRBJ2-7 and V is TRBV29-1; the match to TRBD1 covers 8 bases. The V segment lost 3 bases and the J segment 3 bases; nucleotides outside the gene matches: 4. The CDR3 contains 13 residues. Per germline, CDR1 SQVTM and CDR2 ANQGSEA. The CDR3 spells CSVEDRAGYEQYF. CDR3 sequence (DNA): TGCAGCGTTGAGGACAGGGCTGGCTACGAGCAGTACTTC.

This chain connects TRBV25-1 to TRBJ2-7, with TRBD2 matching over 12 bases. CDR3 size: 15 residues. V was clipped by 6 bases and J by 2 bases; unmatched bases: 5. The V gene's germline CDR1 is MGHDK and CDR2 SYGVNS. The CDR3 loop is CASRPRLAGAYEQYF. The CDR3 DNA follows: TGTGCCAGCAGACCTAGACTAGCGGGGGCCTACGAGCAGTACTTC.

This clone was observed a few times. The genes are TRBV6-8 and TRBJ1-1; D may be TRBD1 (5 bases). Germline V gene data show CDR1 as MNHGY and CDR2 as SAAAGT. V lost 5 bases and J 0 bases, leaving 13 bases between the germline ends. The CDR3 consists of 15 residues. CDR3: CASSPSRGLNTEAFF. The CDR3 region has the DNA TGTGCCAGCAGTCCCAGCCGGGGCTTGAACACTGAAGCTTTCTTT.

This clone was detected only a few times. The chain combines TRBV11-3 with TRBJ1-1; 10 bases agree with TRBD1. The CDR3 spans 15 residues. The trim removed 1 base at V and 12 bases at J, leaving 11 bases unmatched. Per the germline V gene, CDR1 is SGHNT and CDR2 is YENEEA. CDR3 coding DNA: TGTGCCAGCAGCTTAGGCGACAGGGGGCTCTTTGGGACTTTCTTT. This codes for CASSLGDRGLFGTFF.

The gene calls are TRBV6-1 and TRBJ1-4; D is unresolved. This CDR3 has 14 amino acids. The germline V and J ends were trimmed by 1 base and 8 bases, with 11 bases remaining between them. CDR1 and CDR2 from the germline V gene are MNHNS and SASEGT. In DNA form, the CDR3 reads TGTGCCAGCAGTGAAGGTTGGGGTAGGGAAAAACTGTTTTTT. It translates to CASSEGWGREKLFF.

This clone is labeled large. The J gene is TRBJ2-3, the V gene TRBV6-8, with D perhaps assigned TRBD1 or TRBD2 (5 bases each). The CDR3 length is 16 residues. V gave up 7 bases and J gave up 0 bases, with 17 bases separating them. Germline values: CDR1 MNHGY, CDR2 SAAAGT. The CDR3 bases are TGTGCCAGCACCACGTGGGGGTACGGTAGCACAGATACGCAGTATTTT. The encoded protein is CASTTWGYGSTDTQYF.

This clone has more than one count but fewer than ten. CDR3 in amino acids: CASSTPWTPYEQYF. In DNA form, the CDR3 reads TGTGCCAGTAGTACCCCGTGGACACCGTACGAGCAGTACTTC. The chain joins TRBV19 to TRBJ2-7; D is perhaps TRBD1 (5 bases). V was pared by 4 bases and J by 4 bases, with 14 bases between. Germline V gene sequence: CDR1 LNHDA, CDR2 SQIVND (reference sequence). This CDR3 contains 14 residues.

This clone was seen a few times. The chain couples TRBV5-1 to TRBJ2-7, with a possible D match to TRBD1 (6 bases). The V end was cut by 1 base, the J end by 8 bases, with 28 bases between. This CDR3 is 18 amino acids long. Germline V gene data show CDR1 as SGHRS and CDR2 as YFSETQ. The CDR3 sequence: CASSLWLPREQGKEKQYF. DNA of the CDR3: TGCGCCAGCAGCTTGTGGCTCCCCCGAGAGCAGGGGAAGGAAAAGCAGTACTTC.

J is TRBJ2-7 and V is TRBV6-8, with D possibly being TRBD1 or TRBD2 (5 bases each). V was clipped by 0 bases and J by 10 bases, with 10 bases between them. This CDR3 has 12 residues. Germline V lookup: CDR1 MNHGY, CDR2 SAAAGT. CDR3 amino acids: CASSYSRDLQYF. CDR3 bases: TGTGCCAGCAGTTACTCGAGGGACCTACAGTACTTC.

In this sample, this clone is large. The V and J genes are TRBV18 and TRBJ1-1; D remains unclear. Trimming stripped 3 bases from V and 7 bases from J, with 12 bases between. CDR1 and CDR2 from the germline V gene are KGHSH and LQKENI. The CDR3 totals 13 residues. CDR3 protein: CASSPGPPLEAFF. The CDR3 nucleotides are TGTGCCAGCTCACCTGGCCCTCCACTTGAAGCTTTCTTT. Combining the CDR3 with reference TRBV18 and TRBJ1-1 gives the whole variable domain NAGVMQNPRHLVRRRGQEARLRCSPMKGHSHVYWYRQLPEEGLKFMVYLQKENIIDESGMPKERFSAEFPKEGPSILRIQQVVRGDSAAYFCASSPGPPLEAFFGQGTRLTVV.

This clone rates as medium-sized. The chain is built from TRBV4-1 and TRBJ2-7, with D possibly TRBD1 on 5 matching bases. In germline, CDR1 is MGHRA, CDR2 YSYEKL. The CDR3 is made up of 15 amino acids. V was clipped by 0 bases and J by 0 bases, with 9 bases between them. The CDR3 sequence is CASSQEGQLSYEQYF. The CDR3 DNA reads as TGCGCCAGCAGCCAAGAAGGACAACTCTCCTACGAGCAGTACTTC.

This clone ranks as large (0.1 to 1%). J is TRBJ1-2 and V is TRBV30, with a weak D call TRBD1 (5 bases). V shed 4 bases and J shed 0 bases, with 12 bases lying between them. Germline V lookup: CDR1 GTSNPN, CDR2 SVGIG (reference sequence). CDR3 length: 14 amino acids. The CDR3 coding sequence is TGTGCCTGGACCGCGGGGGGAGCTAACTATGGCTACACCTTC. This codes for CAWTAGGANYGYTF.

This clone was counted a few times. The chain combines TRBV6-8 with TRBJ2-7, with D unclear. Germline V gene sequence: CDR1 MNHGY, CDR2 SAAAGT. V was cut by 8 bases and J by 0 bases, with 14 bases left in between. The CDR3 is made up of 14 amino acids. The CDR3 coding sequence is TGTGCCAGCTCGGCGGCAAGGGACTCCTACGAGCAGTACTTC. As protein: CASSAARDSYEQYF.

This clone has just a few counts. The chain carries TRBV30 and TRBJ2-3; 10 positions match TRBD2. This CDR3 is built from 13 residues. Looked up from germline, CDR1 is GTSNPN and CDR2 is SVGIG (reference sequence). V shed 0 bases, J shed 11 bases, and the junction held 5 bases outside the gene matches. CDR3 coding DNA: TGTGCCTGGAGTGTCCTAGCGGGAGTAAAGCAGTATTTT. This translates into CAWSVLAGVKQYF.

This clone was picked up a small number of times. This chain links TRBV9 with TRBJ2-3; 10 bases fit TRBD2. The germline V gene encodes CDR1 SGDLS and CDR2 YYNGEE. V lost 6 bases and J lost 3; bases outside the gene matches: 16. This CDR3 is 18 amino acids long. CDR3 region: CASILPPSGRANTDTQYF. CDR3 nucleotide sequence: TGTGCCAGCATCCTCCCCCCAAGCGGGAGGGCCAATACAGATACGCAGTATTTT.

In this sample, this clone turned up a few times. V is TRBV11-3 and J is TRBJ1-5; 8 bases agree with TRBD1. CDR1 is SGHNT and CDR2 is YENEEA in the germline V gene. V shed 3 bases, J shed 0 bases, and the junction held 10 bases outside the gene matches. CDR3 length: 18 residues. CDR3 region: CASSFDSTGGSSNQPQHF. As DNA, the CDR3 is TGTGCCAGCAGCTTTGATAGTACAGGGGGTTCTAGCAATCAGCCCCAGCATTTT.

This clone was found a few times. This chain connects TRBV10-3 to TRBJ2-1; tentatively, D is TRBD1 or TRBD2 (5 bases each). Trimming removed 0 bases from V and 7 bases from J, with 7 bases in between. CDR3 length equals 13 residues. Germline V gene data show CDR1 as ENHRY and CDR2 as SYGVKD. The chain's CDR3 is CAISESGENEQFF. In DNA form, the CDR3 reads TGTGCCATCAGTGAGTCGGGGGAAAATGAGCAGTTCTTC.

By share of the sample, this clone is medium-sized. The gene calls are TRBV11-3 and TRBJ2-1, with D unclear. V shed 5 bases and J shed 5 bases, with 16 bases lying between them. This CDR3 is 15 amino acids long. Germline V gene sequence: CDR1 SGHNT, CDR2 YENEEA. CDR3 sequence: CASSLTSHSDNEQFF. For the CDR3, the DNA is TGTGCCAGCAGCCTTACAAGCCATTCCGACAATGAGCAGTTCTTC. Looking up the rest from reference TRBV11-3 and TRBJ2-1 gives the full variable domain: EAGVVQSPRYKIIEKKQPVAFWCNPISGHNTLYWYLQNLGQGPELLIRYENEEAVDDSQLPKDRFSAERLKGVDSTLKIQPAELGDSAVYLCASSLTSHSDNEQFFGPGTRLTVL.

CDR3 bases: TGCGCCAGCAGCCAAGATTTGCAGGGGCTCTACGGCTACACCTTC. This translates into CASSQDLQGLYGYTF. The rearrangement joins TRBV4-1 to TRBJ1-2, with TRBD1 as a possible D gene (6 bases). V was trimmed by 0 bases and J by 8 bases, leaving 16 bases between them. The germline V gene encodes CDR1 MGHRA and CDR2 YSYEKL. The CDR3 extends over 15 amino acids.

This clone was counted between two and nine times. The chain is built from TRBV29-1 and TRBJ1-1, with D possibly TRBD1 on 5 matching bases. Trimming removed 6 bases at V and 0 bases at J, with 11 bases between. Germline CDR1 SQVTM, CDR2 ANQGSEA. This CDR3 spans 13 amino acids. The CDR3 DNA is TGCAGCGTCTTGACAGTGATGAACACTGAAGCTTTCTTT. Its translation: CSVLTVMNTEAFF.

The chain recombines TRBV6-8 with TRBJ1-1, with D uncertain. Germline CDR1 is MNHGY and CDR2 is SAAAGT. The V end was cut by 5 bases, the J end by 3 bases, with 16 bases between. The CDR3 is 15 residues long. This CDR3 is CASSASSGVHTEAFF. The CDR3 bases are TGTGCCAGCAGTGCCAGCAGCGGGGTCCACACTGAAGCTTTCTTT.

In this sample, this clone turned up a few times. CDR3 loop: CASSLGEFYNEQFF. The CDR3 nucleotides read TGTGCCAGCAGCTTAGGAGAATTCTACAATGAGCAGTTCTTC. The chain couples TRBV7-4 to TRBJ2-1; D is unclear. The CDR3 contains 14 residues. Germline-derived CDR1 and CDR2 are SGHVT and SQSDAQ. V lost 1 base and J lost 3, with 7 bases in between.